This TCR beta chain was found in a study of CD8 T cells in Susac syndrome. Random-hexamer reverse transcription was applied to roughly 0.5 to 1 ug RNA. TCRdb re-derived calls from the immunoSEQ multiplex PCR reads in MiXCR, one entry per CDR3 protein. The sample has fewer than 300,000 distinct CDR3 sequences, roughly 85% seen once. Concerning this clonotype itself: What it recognizes is unknown.

V shed 8 bases and J 8 bases; nucleotides not matched to a gene: 18. The CDR3 loop spans 17 amino acids. The germline CDR1 and CDR2 sequences are MDHEN and SYDVKM. General observations from the study: TCR sequencing and HLA analysis covered a relatively small number of individuals.

In blood CD8+ and CD4+ T cells, TCR beta underwent sequencing. V and J are TRBV28 and TRBJ2-1; 10 bases fit TRBD1. Sequencing was done on a sample of CD8+ T cells from PBMCs. The sequence came from a human donor with multiple sclerosis. CDR3 residues: CASSLSVPGQGRYEQFF. In nucleotides, the CDR3 is TGTGCCAGCTCCCTTTCGGTTCCGGGACAGGGGCGGTATGAGCAGTTCTTC. The variable domain in full, with the rest retrieved from reference TRBV28 and TRBJ2-1, is DVKVTQSSRYLVKRTGEKVFLECVQDMDHENMFWYRQDPGLGLRLIYFSYDVKMKEKGDIPEGYSVSREKKERFSLILESASTNQTSMYLCASSLSVPGQGRYEQFFGPGTRLTVL.